The T cell receptor (beta chain) under discussion was sequenced for a study of Graves' ophthalmopathy and Graves' hyperthyroidism. Across the study: Before any treatment, peripheral blood was taken at the initial diagnosis. Study results and caveats: For separating ophthalmopathy from stable hyperthyroidism, a 13-signature model gave roughly 90% sensitivity and approximately 76% specificity. Blood shared most expanded thyroid clonotypes above 0.001 frequency.

Scientists amplified the TCR beta CDR3 regions from RNA transcripts. The workflow started with a first-round RT-PCR run with HTBI primers and then moved on to a second-round multiplex PCR. TCRdb re-called the multiplex PCR reads with MiXCR, one entry per CDR3 protein. The sample includes 170,000 or so distinct CDR3 sequences, approximately 40% of them seen just once. The source of the PBMCs was approximately 10 ml of fresh peripheral blood. On this clonotype: The antigen is undetermined.

V was trimmed by 5 bases and J by 7 bases, leaving 12 bases between them. The CDR3 runs 12 residues. CDR1 and CDR2 (germline): KGHSH, LQKENI. Material for sequencing was peripheral blood. The receptor's source is a woman in her 40s with Graves' ophthalmopathy. This rearrangement joins TRBV18 to TRBJ2-7; perhaps TRBD1 as D (5 bases). CDR3 nucleotides: TGTGCCAGCTCAGCCGACAGTGGGGAGCAGTACTTC. The encoded protein is CASSADSGEQYF.